The 10 T cell receptor beta chains given below trace back to one sample, sequenced in a study of blood T cells in healthy people across ages. PCR was performed a second time for roughly 7 to 11 cycles using a sample-barcoded 5' primer and a J-beta primer mix. From the 5' RACE reads, TCRdb called clonotypes with MiXCR, one entry per CDR3 protein. The table lists more than 800,000 distinct CDR3 sequences, under 45% of them singletons. Sequenced input: blood. The origin of the receptors is a woman aged 55-70 years in good health.

The V and J genes are TRBV6-6 and TRBJ2-5; 10 bases agree with TRBD2. V lost 4 bases and J lost 5; bases outside the gene matches: 13. This CDR3 contains 17 residues. The germline CDR1 and CDR2 sequences are MNHNY and SVGAGI (reference sequence). CDR3 nucleotides: TGTGCCAGCAGTTCTCCCGGGACTAGCGAAACCTCGGAGACCCAGTACTTC. This encodes CASSSPGTSETSETQYF.

This clonotype appeared a few times. The CDR3 here is CASTGVGQTQYF. CDR3 nucleotides: TGTGCCAGCACAGGGGTAGGGCAGACCCAGTACTTC. The rearrangement links TRBV6-5 to TRBJ2-5; TRBD1 is a possible D gene (6 bases). V lost 7 bases to trimming and J lost 6 bases, with 12 bases between them. This CDR3 spans 12 amino acids. Germline CDR1 reads MNHEY; CDR2 reads SVGAGI.

This clonotype came up a few times. This rearrangement joins TRBV2 to TRBJ2-7; D is tentatively TRBD1 or TRBD2 (6 bases each). The germline V gene has CDR1 SNHLY and CDR2 FYNNEI. V lost 1 base to trimming and J lost 10 bases, with 11 bases between them. The CDR3 extends over 12 amino acids. The CDR3 sequence: CASSEGPGAQYF. Here the CDR3 DNA reads TGTGCCAGCAGTGAAGGCCCGGGGGCCCAGTACTTC.

Only one count was recorded for this clonotype. V and J are TRBV12-3 or TRBV12-4 and TRBJ1-2; D remains unclear. The V gene lost 6 bases and the J gene lost 5 bases, with 10 bases spanning the gap. This CDR3 is built from 12 residues. The CDR3 DNA is TGTGCCAGCAGCCAGACAAGATATGGCTACACCTTC. This codes for CASSQTRYGYTF.

This clonotype turned up a few times. This chain joins TRBV6-6 and TRBJ2-7, with D tentatively TRBD2 (6 bases). The CDR3 spans 16 residues. Trimming left V 5 bases short and J 0 bases short, with 17 bases between. CDR1 and CDR2 (germline): MNHNY, SVGAGI (reference sequence). CDR3 region: CASSMRGTGTSYEQYF. CDR3 sequence (DNA): TGTGCCAGCAGTATGCGGGGAACAGGTACCTCCTACGAGCAGTACTTC.

The gene calls are TRBV5-6 and TRBJ1-6, with a tentative D call TRBD1 (5 bases). The CDR3 is made up of 15 amino acids. CDR1 and CDR2 (germline): SGHDT, YYEEEE. The V gene lost 1 base and the J gene lost 10 bases, with 15 bases spanning the gap. CDR3: CASSLSGRAGSPLHF. CDR3 nucleotides: TGTGCCAGCAGCTTGAGCGGTCGGGCAGGGTCACCCCTCCACTTT.

V and J are TRBV27 and TRBJ2-4, with D unresolved. The CDR3 extends over 13 amino acids. Germline CDR1 MNHEY, CDR2 SMNVEV (reference sequence). Deletions cut 5 bases from V and 14 bases from J, with 19 bases between. CDR3 sequence reads: CASSPPGPGNKYF. CDR3 DNA sequence: TGTGCCAGCAGTCCGCCAGGACCTGGTAATAAGTACTTC.

The J gene is TRBJ2-7, the V gene TRBV9; D may be TRBD1 (5 bases). CDR1 is SGDLS, CDR2 YYNGEE, per germline. CDR3 length equals 14 residues. V was pared by 4 bases and J by 3 bases, with 14 bases between. The CDR3 DNA reads TGTGCCAGCAGCCTTAGTGACAGATTCTACGAGCAGTACTTC. Its translation: CASSLSDRFYEQYF.

V gene TRBV3-1 combines with J gene TRBJ2-7; D is perhaps TRBD2 (6 bases). Germline V CDR1 and CDR2: LGHDT, YNNKEL (reference sequence). The CDR3 covers 20 residues. V lost 1 base, J lost 3 bases, and 28 bases lay in between. The CDR3 protein is CASSQGGSGRGGFLSYEQYF. CDR3 bases: TGTGCCAGCAGCCAAGGGGGAAGCGGACGGGGAGGATTCTTAAGCTACGAGCAGTACTTC.

This rearrangement joins TRBV9 to TRBJ2-4; D not certain. The closer fit of TRBJ2-7 to the DNA end suggests the J call may be wrong. CDR3 size: 12 residues. Germline lookup yields CDR1 SGDLS and CDR2 YYNGEE. Here the CDR3 reads CASSVNSYEQYF. The CDR3 DNA sequence: TGTGCCAGCAGCGTAAACTCCTACGAGCAGTACTTC.